Sequencing of this T cell receptor beta chain was carried out in a study of identical twins. CDR3 length: 15 amino acids. Unmatched junction bases numbered 14, after V lost 6 bases and J lost 6 bases. Germline V gene data show CDR1 as DFQATT and CDR2 as SNEGSKA (reference sequence). Regarding this clonotype: Its antigen is unknown.

One entry per CDR3 protein, called by TCRdb with MiXCR from the 5' RACE reads. The table has over 500,000 distinct CDR3 sequences, 20% to 25% seen once. Points from the study as a whole: Within twin pairs, the out-of-frame alpha sequences they shared showed excess low generation probability.

These same data were also listed under a study on T cells expressing NK-cell markers. According to that study: Among CD8+ T cells from six donors, dominant NKG2C+ clonotypes accounted for roughly 1.0-7.0%. Leadership of the CD3+CD56-NKG2C+ fraction also belonged to these clonotypes in four donors.

The source is a woman under 30 in good health. The sample comprised CD4+ T cells sorted from blood. The rearrangement uses TRBV20-1 and TRBJ2-1; 7 bases are a match to TRBD1. CDR3 residues: CSAPGPGTVSNEQFF. The CDR3 DNA follows: TGCAGTGCCCCGGGTCCTGGGACAGTCTCCAATGAGCAGTTCTTC.